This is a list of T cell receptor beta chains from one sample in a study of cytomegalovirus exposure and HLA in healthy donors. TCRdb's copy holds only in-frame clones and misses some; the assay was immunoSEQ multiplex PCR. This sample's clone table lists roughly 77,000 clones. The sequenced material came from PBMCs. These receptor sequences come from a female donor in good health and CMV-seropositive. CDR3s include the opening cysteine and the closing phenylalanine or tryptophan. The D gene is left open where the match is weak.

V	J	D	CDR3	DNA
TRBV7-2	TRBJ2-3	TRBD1	CASSQIRTGGAKNTQYF	TGTGCCAGCAGCCAAATCCGGACAGGGGGCGCTAAGAATACGCAGTATTTT
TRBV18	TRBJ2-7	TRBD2	CASPTRKAGGPYEQYF	TGTGCCAGCCCAACCAGGAAAGCGGGGGGGCCCTACGAGCAGTACTTC
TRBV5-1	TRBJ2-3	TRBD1	CASSTGGYTDTQYF	TGCGCCAGCAGCACAGGGGGCTACACAGATACGCAGTATTTT
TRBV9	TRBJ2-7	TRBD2	CASSVGGGTTYEQYF	TGTGCCAGCAGCGTAGGCGGGGGGACTACCTACGAGCAGTACTTC
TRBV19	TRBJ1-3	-	CASSRDRGLRANTIYF	TGTGCCAGTAGTCGGGACCGGGGACTTCGTGCAAACACCATATATTTT
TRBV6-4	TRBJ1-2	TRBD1	CASSAGTARGYGYTF	TGTGCCAGCAGTGCCGGGACAGCAAGAGGCTATGGCTACACCTTC
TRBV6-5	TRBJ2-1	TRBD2	CASTRTSSDNEQFF	TGTGCCAGCACCCGGACTAGCTCCGACAATGAGCAGTTCTTC
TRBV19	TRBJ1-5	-	CASSIIFNSNQPQHF	TGTGCCAGTAGTATAATCTTTAATAGCAATCAGCCCCAGCATTTT
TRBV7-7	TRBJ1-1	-	CASSLTANTEAFF	TGTGCTAGCAGCTTAACAGCGAACACTGAAGCTTTCTTT
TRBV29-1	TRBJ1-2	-	CSVLDTAYGYTF	TGCAGCGTCCTAGATACTGCCTATGGCTACACCTTC
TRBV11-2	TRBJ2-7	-	CASSISSGGRYEQYF	TGTGCCAGCAGTATATCTTCCGGGGGGCGTTACGAGCAGTACTTC
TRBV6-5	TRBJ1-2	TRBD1	CASRNRGTSGYTF	TGTGCCAGCAGGAACAGGGGTACTTCTGGCTACACCTTC
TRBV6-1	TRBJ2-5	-	CASSEGTGNRGETQYF	TGTGCCAGCAGTGAAGGAACAGGGAACAGAGGAGAGACCCAGTACTTC
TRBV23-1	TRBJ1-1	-	CASTPAGPNTEAFF	TGCGCCAGCACCCCGGCAGGGCCGAACACTGAAGCTTTCTTT
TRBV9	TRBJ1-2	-	CASSVVLGEAGYTF	TGTGCCAGCAGCGTAGTGCTAGGGGAGGCTGGCTACACCTTC
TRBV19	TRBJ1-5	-	CASNPGDLPNQPQHF	TGTGCCAGTAACCCAGGGGATCTCCCTAATCAGCCCCAGCATTTT